The present entry profiles one T cell receptor beta chain with its context. Assay used: immunoSEQ multiplex PCR; TCRdb lists only in-frame clones, some missing. The top ten clones hold approximately 5.5% of a sample with 55,000 to 70,000 clones, just under 95% of them seen once. The CDR3 sequence is 14 residues long. CDR1 and CDR2 from the germline V gene are SNHLY and FYNNEI. V was clipped by 5 bases and J by 9 bases; unmatched bases: 6. These data belong to a study of blood T cell repertoires in COVID-19. The chain is built from TRBV2 and TRBJ1-6; 8 bases align to TRBD1. This sequence originates from a human donor in a cohort sampled during active COVID-19. Material for sequencing was peripheral blood. The CDR3 region is CASSLTGDGSPLHF. The DNA of the CDR3 is TGTGCCAGCAGTCTGACAGGGGACGGTTCACCCCTCCACTTT.